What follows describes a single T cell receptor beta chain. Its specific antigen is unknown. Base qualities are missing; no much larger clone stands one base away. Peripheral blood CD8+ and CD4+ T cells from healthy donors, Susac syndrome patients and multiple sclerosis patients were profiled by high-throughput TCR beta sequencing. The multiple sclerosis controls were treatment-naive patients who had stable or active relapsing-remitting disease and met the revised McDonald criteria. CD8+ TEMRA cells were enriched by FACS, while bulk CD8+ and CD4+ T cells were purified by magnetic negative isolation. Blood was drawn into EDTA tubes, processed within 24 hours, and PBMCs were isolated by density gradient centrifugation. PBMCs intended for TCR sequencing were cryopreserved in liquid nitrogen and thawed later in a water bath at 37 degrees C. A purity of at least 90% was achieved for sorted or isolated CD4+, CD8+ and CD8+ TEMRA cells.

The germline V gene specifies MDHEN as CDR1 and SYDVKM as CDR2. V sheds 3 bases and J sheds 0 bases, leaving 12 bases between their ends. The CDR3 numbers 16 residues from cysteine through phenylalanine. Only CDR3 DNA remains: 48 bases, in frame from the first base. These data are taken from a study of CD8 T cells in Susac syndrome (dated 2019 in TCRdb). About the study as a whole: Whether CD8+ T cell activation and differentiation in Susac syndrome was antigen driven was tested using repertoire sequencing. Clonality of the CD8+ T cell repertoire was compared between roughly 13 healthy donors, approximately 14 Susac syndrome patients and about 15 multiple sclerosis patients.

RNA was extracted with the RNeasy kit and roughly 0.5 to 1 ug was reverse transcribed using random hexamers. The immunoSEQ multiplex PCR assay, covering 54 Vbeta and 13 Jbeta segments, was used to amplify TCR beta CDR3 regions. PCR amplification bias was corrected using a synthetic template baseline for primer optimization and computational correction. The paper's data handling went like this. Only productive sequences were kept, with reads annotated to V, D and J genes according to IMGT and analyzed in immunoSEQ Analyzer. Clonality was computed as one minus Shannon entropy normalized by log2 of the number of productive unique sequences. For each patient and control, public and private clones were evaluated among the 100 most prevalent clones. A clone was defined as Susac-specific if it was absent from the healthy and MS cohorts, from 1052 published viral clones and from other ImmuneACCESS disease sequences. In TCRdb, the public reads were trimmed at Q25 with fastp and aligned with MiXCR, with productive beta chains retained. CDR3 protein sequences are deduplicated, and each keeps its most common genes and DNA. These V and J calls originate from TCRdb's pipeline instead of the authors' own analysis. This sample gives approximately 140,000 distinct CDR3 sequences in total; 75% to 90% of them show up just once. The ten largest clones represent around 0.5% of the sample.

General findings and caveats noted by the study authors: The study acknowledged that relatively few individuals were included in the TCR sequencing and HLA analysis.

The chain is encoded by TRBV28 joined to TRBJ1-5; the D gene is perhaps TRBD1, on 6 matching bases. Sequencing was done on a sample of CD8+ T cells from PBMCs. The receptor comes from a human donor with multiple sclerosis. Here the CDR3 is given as CASSFFSDSSNQPQHF. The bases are TGTGCCAGCAGTTTTTTTTCGGACAGTAGCAATCAGCCCCAGCATTTT.